This T cell receptor (beta chain) was captured in a study of blood T cell repertoires in COVID-19. Study in general: Collection of acute and convalescent COVID-19 samples took place in the United States, Italy and Spain. PBMCs, B-cell-depleted T cells, or T cells provided the cDNA or gDNA that made up the material.

Under the authors' procedure: Quantification of nucleated cells was approximated via reference gene primer amplification. Using immunoSEQ multiplex PCR, the repertoire was profiled, and TCRdb retains in-frame clones only, with some absent. V, J and clone size are taken as reported in that table, and D and trimming were inferred from the DNA itself. The table lists approximately 180,000 clones, about 80% of them singletons, with about 26% in the top ten. The CDR3 runs to 15 residues. Germline V gene data show CDR1 as SGHRS and CDR2 as YFSETQ. The V gene lost 0 bases and the J gene lost 0 bases, with 4 bases spanning the gap.

V and J are TRBV5-1 and TRBJ2-6; D ambiguous. The receptor was isolated from a woman between 70 and 85 years old with acute or convalescent COVID-19. The sample taken for sequencing was peripheral blood. The CDR3 coding sequence is TGCGCCAGCAGCTTGGTTCTCTCTGGGGCCAACGTCCTGACTTTC. Translating it yields CASSLVLSGANVLTF.